This TCR beta chain was sequenced during a study of early T cells in non-severe SARS-CoV-2 infection. Study-wide context: Chains were not paired, and sequencing was done on bulk RNA from unsorted whole blood. Whole-study findings and limits: The VDJdb matching leaned toward anti-spike CD8 responses and overlooked private and CD4 specificities.

V lost 4 bases, J lost 3 bases, and 9 bases lay in between. Germline lookup yields CDR1 LGHDT and CDR2 YNNKEL (reference sequence). The CDR3 runs 13 residues. Researchers attached unique molecular identifiers to individual cDNA molecules. TCRdb used MiXCR to reprocess the 5' RACE reads, holding one entry per CDR3 protein. The sample contains about 71,000 distinct CDR3 sequences, around 12% of which appear only once. Remarks on this clonotype: The target antigen is unknown.

The sequenced sample was whole blood, obtained at baseline. V and J are TRBV3-1 and TRBJ1-1, with a weak D call TRBD1 (6 bases). This clonotype originated in an adult who was a healthcare worker with PCR-confirmed SARS-CoV-2 infection or an uninfected control (not recorded which). CDR3 coding DNA: TGTGCCAGCAGCCGGACAGTCCACACTGAAGCTTTCTTT. It encodes CASSRTVHTEAFF.